This is a list of T cell receptor beta chains from one sample in a study of blood T cell repertoires in COVID-19. Profiled with immunoSEQ multiplex PCR; TCRdb holds only in-frame clones, not every one. Of about 140,000 clones listed, 70% to 90% are singletons. The sample taken for sequencing was peripheral blood. These receptors were obtained from a woman in her fifties or sixties with acute or convalescent COVID-19. Each CDR3 is given with its conserved first and last residue. D genes are given only for firm matches. Clone sizes are given selectively: once, few, many, or a class where the clone is expanded.

abundance | j_gene | d_gene | v_gene | CDR3nt | CDR3aa
NA | TRBJ2-7 | TRBD1 | TRBV6-5 | TGTGCCAGCAGATTTGACAGGGGAGGCTACGAGCAGTACTTC | CASRFDRGGYEQYF
NA | TRBJ1-2 | NA | TRBV9 | TGTGCCAGCAGCGCCGGGGTCAGCAGTACCAACTATGGCTACACCTTC | CASSAGVSSTNYGYTF
NA | TRBJ1-2 | NA | TRBV7-9 | TGTGCCAGCAGCTTAGATTGGGGAGCTGGCTACACCTTC | CASSLDWGAGYTF
NA | TRBJ1-2 | NA | TRBV9 | TGTGCCAGCAGCGGAGGGAGCGGGGGAGGCTACACCTTC | CASSGGSGGGYTF
NA | TRBJ1-1 | TRBD1 | TRBV4-1 | TGCGCCAGCAGCCAAGGCCAGGGGGCGACTGAAGCTTTCTTT | CASSQGQGATEAFF
NA | TRBJ1-5 | NA | TRBV19 | TGTGCCAGTAGGCCCCGAGAGCGCGTTCAGCCCCAGCATTTT | CASRPRERVQPQHF
few | TRBJ2-1 | TRBD1 | TRBV29-1 | TGCAGCGTTGAAGGACAGGGGAGCAATGAGCAGTTCTTC | CSVEGQGSNEQFF
few | TRBJ1-5 | NA | TRBV4-1 | TGCGCCAGCAGCCCGGCCTCCGGGGGGGCAAATGGCAATCAGCCCCAGCATTTT | CASSPASGGANGNQPQHF
NA | TRBJ1-6 | NA | TRBV7-2 | TGTGCCAGCAGCTTGGAACAGGGTAGCAATTCACCCCTCCACTTT | CASSLEQGSNSPLHF
NA | TRBJ1-4 | TRBD1 | TRBV9 | TGTGCCAGCAGCCCCGAAGGTCCGGGACAGATTAATGAAAAACTGTTTTTT | CASSPEGPGQINEKLFF
NA | TRBJ1-5 | TRBD1 | TRBV6-1 | TGTGCCAGCAGTGAAGACAGGGGTGGTAATCAGCCCCAGCATTTT | CASSEDRGGNQPQHF
NA | TRBJ1-6 | NA | TRBV6-1 | TGTGCCAGCAGTGCCCTCACAGGGTATGAGGTTTCACCCCTCCACTTT | CASSALTGYEVSPLHF
NA | TRBJ1-3 | TRBD1 | TRBV4-1 | TGCGCCAGCAGCCGACCCGGGACAGGACCCAATTCTGGAAACACCATATATTTT | CASSRPGTGPNSGNTIYF
NA | TRBJ2-7 | TRBD2 | TRBV6-1 | TGTGCCAGCAGTGAATTGGGTCTAGCGGGGGTCCTTTCCTACGAGCAGTACTTC | CASSELGLAGVLSYEQYF
NA | TRBJ2-3 | TRBD2 | TRBV5-1 | TGCGCCAGCAGCTTGGGACTAGCGGGGGTATCAGATACGCAGTATTTT | CASSLGLAGVSDTQYF
NA | TRBJ2-1 | TRBD1 | TRBV4-2 | TGTGCCAGCAGCCAAGGAACCGGGACAGCCTACAATGAGCAGTTCTTC | CASSQGTGTAYNEQFF
NA | TRBJ2-3 | TRBD2 | TRBV9 | TGTGCCAGCAGCGTAGGCAGTAGCGGGGGGCTCACAGATACGCAGTATTTT | CASSVGSSGGLTDTQYF
once | TRBJ2-2 | NA | TRBV15 | TGTGCCACCAGCAGACCCCCGGGGACACTCACCGGGGAGCTGTTTTTT | CATSRPPGTLTGELFF
once | TRBJ2-7 | NA | TRBV15 | TGTGCCACCAGCAGAGGGGGGGATCCCTACGAGCAGTACTTC | CATSRGGDPYEQYF
once | TRBJ2-1 | TRBD2 | TRBV4-3 | TGCGCCAGCAGCCAAGCGGGGGGGTCCTACAATGAGCAGTTCTTC | CASSQAGGSYNEQFF
NA | TRBJ2-1 | TRBD1 | TRBV4-1 | TGCGCCAGCAGCCCTCCGACAGGGGAGCGACGCAGGAGCTCCTACAATGAGCAGTTCTTC | CASSPPTGERRRSSYNEQFF
NA | TRBJ1-4 | TRBD1 | TRBV5-6 | TGTGCCAGCACCCTGACAGGGGCCTGGGATAATGAAAAACTGTTTTTT | CASTLTGAWDNEKLFF
once | TRBJ2-7 | TRBD1 | TRBV4-1 | TGCGCCAGCAGCCCAAGAGTCTCTGTCGCGGACAGGGGTTCTTACGAGCAGTACTTC | CASSPRVSVADRGSYEQYF
NA | TRBJ1-2 | TRBD1 | TRBV5-5 | TGTGCCAGCAGCTTCCCCGGGACAGCATTCGTCTATGGCTACACCTTC | CASSFPGTAFVYGYTF
NA | TRBJ1-5 | NA | TRBV19 | TGTGCCAGTAGTATTCACAGTTATAGCAATCAGCCCCAGCATTTT | CASSIHSYSNQPQHF
NA | TRBJ1-2 | NA | TRBV28 | TGTGCCAGCAGTCCAGGGATTCGCGGTGGCTACACCTTC | CASSPGIRGGYTF
NA | TRBJ2-5 | NA | TRBV27 | TGTGCCAGCAGTTTGGGGAGTAGCAAGCAAGAGACCCAGTACTTC | CASSLGSSKQETQYF
NA | TRBJ2-7 | TRBD2 | TRBV4-1 | TGCGCCAGCAGCCAACCCTTACTAGCGGGGGGAAAGTACGAGCAGTACTTC | CASSQPLLAGGKYEQYF
once | TRBJ2-5 | NA | TRBV7-2 | TGTGCCAGCAGCTTCCAGACTGGACAAGAGACCCAGTACTTC | CASSFQTGQETQYF
few | TRBJ1-1 | NA | TRBV5-4 | TGTGCCAGCAGCCCGGGGTTGAACACTGAAGCTTTCTTT | CASSPGLNTEAFF
NA | TRBJ1-5 | NA | TRBV7-9 | TGTGCCAGCAGATTATATGATCAGCCCCAGCATTTT | CASRLYDQPQHF
NA | TRBJ1-1 | NA | TRBV5-4 | TGTGCCAGCAGCTTGACGGGCAGGGCGTTGCCTGAAGCTTTCTTT | CASSLTGRALPEAFF
NA | TRBJ2-2 | NA | TRBV6-5 | TGTGCCAGCAGTTACTTCACTAGCCCCGGGGAGCTGTTTTTT | CASSYFTSPGELFF
NA | TRBJ2-5 | NA | TRBV10-3 | TGTGCCATCAGTGAGTCGGCGGGGTACCAAGAGACCCAGTACTTC | CAISESAGYQETQYF
NA | TRBJ2-2 | NA | TRBV3-1/TRBV3-2 | TGTGCCAGCAGCCAAAGTTGGTCTCGGGACACCGGGGAGCTGTTTTTT | CASSQSWSRDTGELFF
NA | TRBJ1-5 | NA | TRBV15 | TGTGCCACCAGCAGCCGGAGTCAGCCCCAGCATTTT | CATSSRSQPQHF
NA | TRBJ2-1 | NA | TRBV7-3 | TGTGCCAGCAGCGACCAAGGTGGGCGGGGTGAGCAGTTCTTC | CASSDQGGRGEQFF
once | TRBJ1-1 | NA | TRBV6-1 | TGTGCCAGCAGTGAAGCGACAGGCGGGTTCGCTGAAGCTTTCTTT | CASSEATGGFAEAFF